The present entry profiles one T cell receptor beta chain with its context. The antigen remains unidentified. The V end was cut by 7 bases, the J end by 5 bases, with 18 bases between. The CDR3 is made up of 15 amino acids. The sample belongs to a study of T cell repertoires in cytomegalovirus infection. Whole-study context: Public TCR beta signatures indicated both CMV infection and matching HLA type. Study conclusions and caveats: Within the response measured ex vivo, HLA-C-restricted CMV-specific TCR beta clonotypes were dominant.

MiXCR was run by TCRdb on the reads, yielding one entry per CDR3 protein. This table has hundreds of thousands of distinct CDR3 sequences, about 33% appearing once. This specimen consisted of cultured PBMCs, obtained from culture after CMV antigen stimulation. The TCR comes from a human donor in good health (CMV status not recorded). Some clones in this sample may be carry-over from other donors' samples. The chain carries TRBV12-3 or TRBV12-4 and TRBJ2-1; D may correspond to TRBD1 or TRBD2 (5 bases each). The DNA of the CDR3 is TGTGCCAGCACTCCGGGACCCTCCTGGGACAATGAGCAGTTCTTC. Protein product: CASTPGPSWDNEQFF.